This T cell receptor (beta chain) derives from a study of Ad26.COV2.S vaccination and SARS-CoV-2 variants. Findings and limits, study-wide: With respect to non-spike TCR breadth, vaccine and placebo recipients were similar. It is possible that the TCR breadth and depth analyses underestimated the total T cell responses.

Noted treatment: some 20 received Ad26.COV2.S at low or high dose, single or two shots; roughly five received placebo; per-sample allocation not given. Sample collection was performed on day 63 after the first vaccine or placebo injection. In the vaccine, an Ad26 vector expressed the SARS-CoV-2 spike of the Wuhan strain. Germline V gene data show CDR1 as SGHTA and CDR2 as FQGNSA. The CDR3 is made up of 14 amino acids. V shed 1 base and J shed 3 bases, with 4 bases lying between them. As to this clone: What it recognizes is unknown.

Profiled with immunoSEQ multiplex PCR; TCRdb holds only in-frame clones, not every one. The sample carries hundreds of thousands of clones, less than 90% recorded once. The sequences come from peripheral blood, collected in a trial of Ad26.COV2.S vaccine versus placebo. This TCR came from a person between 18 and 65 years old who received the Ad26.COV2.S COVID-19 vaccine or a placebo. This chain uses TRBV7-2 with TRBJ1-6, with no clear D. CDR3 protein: CASSLGIYNSPLHF. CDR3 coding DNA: TGTGCCAGCAGCTTAGGGATCTATAATTCACCCCTCCACTTT.